The 26 T cell receptor beta chains reported below all come from one sample, sequenced in a study of T cells after yellow fever vaccination. TCRdb redid the calling of the 5' RACE reads with MiXCR, one entry per CDR3 protein. The table includes roughly 74,000 distinct CDR3 sequences, approximately 7% detected once. Sequenced material: CD8+ T cells sorted from PBMCs, taken about 5 days after the first yellow fever vaccination. Receptors were obtained from a young man who received the YFV17D yellow fever vaccine.

This chain connects TRBV7-9 to TRBJ2-5, with 10 bases fitting TRBD1. The junction had 3 bases not matched to a gene; V was cut back by 1 base and J by 1 base. Germline V gene sequence: CDR1 SEHNR, CDR2 FQNEAQ (reference sequence). This CDR3 is built from 16 residues. The CDR3 protein is CASSLVGTGVQETQYF. DNA of the CDR3: TGTGCCAGCAGCTTAGTCGGGACAGGGGTCCAAGAGACCCAGTACTTC. The whole variable domain, remainder taken from reference TRBV7-9 and TRBJ2-5, is DTGVSQNPRHKITKRGQNVTFRCDPISEHNRLYWYRQTLGQGPEFLTYFQNEAQLEKSRLLSDRFSAERPKGSFSTLEIQRTEQGDSAMYLCASSLVGTGVQETQYFGPGTRLLVL.

This chain links TRBV7-8 with TRBJ2-7, with D unresolved. Germline V gene data show CDR1 as SGHVS and CDR2 as FQNEAQ. This CDR3 has 15 amino acids. V shed 5 bases and J shed 0 bases, with 14 bases lying between them. CDR3 in amino acids: CASSQLFGSSYEQYV. CDR3 coding DNA: TGTGCCAGCAGCCAACTTTTTGGGTCCTCCTACGAGCAGTACGTC.

In its sample, this clonotype was seen a few times. The J gene is TRBJ2-7, the V gene TRBV6-1; 9 bases fit TRBD2. The ends lost 5 bases at V and 1 base at J; junction bases unmatched: 3. CDR3 length: 14 amino acids. Germline CDR1 MNHNS, CDR2 SASEGT. The CDR3 bases are TGTGCCAGCAGTCCGACTAGCGGTTCCTACGAGCAGTACGTC. Its translation: CASSPTSGSYEQYV.

CDR3 sequence: CSVEETGFPHPSSYNEQFF. The CDR3 region has the DNA TGCAGCGTTGAAGAAACAGGCTTCCCCCACCCAAGCTCCTACAATGAGCAGTTCTTC. V is TRBV29-1 and J is TRBJ2-1, with a tentative D call TRBD1 (5 bases). There are 19 residues in the CDR3. V was pared by 0 bases and J by 0 bases, with 21 bases between. The germline V gene encodes CDR1 SQVTM and CDR2 ANQGSEA.

This clonotype was counted many times. V gene TRBV11-3 combines with J gene TRBJ2-1, with 11 bases fitting TRBD2. CDR1 and CDR2 from the germline V gene are SGHNT and YENEEA. V lost 5 bases and J lost 9; bases outside the gene matches: 12. The CDR3 loop spans 16 amino acids. In DNA form, the CDR3 reads TGTGCCAGCAGCAAGGGGCTAGCGGGGGGCATCATTGAGCAGTTCTTC. Its protein is CASSKGLAGGIIEQFF.

The chain joins TRBV11-1 to TRBJ2-1, with D perhaps TRBD1 (6 bases). Germline values: CDR1 SGHAT, CDR2 FQDESV (reference sequence). The CDR3 has 18 amino acids. The V end was cut by 5 bases, the J end by 0 bases, with 20 bases between. DNA of the CDR3: TGTGCCAGCAGCCGTTTTCGCGCAGGGGATAGCTCCTACAATGAGCAGTTCTTC. Its protein is CASSRFRAGDSSYNEQFF.

This clonotype was seen only a few times. The genes are TRBV13 and TRBJ2-2; TRBD1 agrees at 8 bases. V trimming: 5 bases; J trimming: 3 bases; junction bases outside the gene matches: 5. Looked up from germline, CDR1 is PRHDT and CDR2 is FYEKMQ (reference sequence). The CDR3 spans 15 residues. CDR3 protein: CASSPTGADTGELFF. The CDR3 DNA reads TGTGCCAGCAGCCCGACAGGGGCGGACACCGGGGAGCTGTTTTTT. The full variable domain, completed using reference TRBV13 and TRBJ2-2, is AAGVIQSPRHLIKEKRETATLKCYPIPRHDTVYWYQQGPGQDPQFLISFYEKMQSDKGSIPDRFSAQQFSDYHSELNMSSLELGDSALYFCASSPTGADTGELFFGEGSRLTVL.

This clonotype was detected many times. The gene calls are TRBV20-1 and TRBJ1-6; D is ambiguous. Germline V gene sequence: CDR1 DFQATT, CDR2 SNEGSKA (reference sequence). V gave up 0 bases and J gave up 5 bases, with 14 bases separating them. This CDR3 is built from 16 residues. The CDR3 loop is CSARDQGLGDNSPLHF. The CDR3 DNA reads as TGCAGTGCTAGAGATCAAGGGTTGGGAGATAATTCACCCCTCCACTTT.

This clonotype was seen ten or more times. J is TRBJ2-2 and V is TRBV7-3, with a tentative D call TRBD1 (5 bases). Trimming removed 8 bases from V and 5 bases from J, with 12 bases in between. Germline V CDR1 and CDR2: SGHTA, FQGTGA. This CDR3 comprises 13 residues. The CDR3 reads CASEQGRTGELFF. In DNA, the CDR3 is TGTGCCAGCGAGCAGGGAAGGACCGGGGAGCTGTTTTTT. Variable domain in full (rest from reference TRBV7-3 and TRBJ2-2): GAGVSQTPSNKVTEKGKYVELRCDPISGHTALYWYRQSLGQGPEFLIYFQGTGAADDSGLPNDRFFAVRPEGSVSTLKIQRTERGDSAVYLCASEQGRTGELFFGEGSRLTVL.

This clonotype was seen a few times. This chain connects TRBV12-3 or TRBV12-4 to TRBJ1-1, with D tentatively TRBD1 (5 bases). The CDR3 loop spans 13 amino acids. Trimming took off 6 bases at V and 5 bases at J, with 13 bases between the two ends. For the CDR3, the DNA is TGTGCCAGCAGCGCAGGGCCAACAACTGAAGCTTTCTTT. The encoded protein is CASSAGPTTEAFF.

This clonotype was recorded a few times. The V call is TRBV18, the J call TRBJ2-3, with 7 bases identical to TRBD2. Germline values: CDR1 KGHSH, CDR2 LQKENI. CDR3 length: 16 residues. The ends lost 5 bases at V and 4 bases at J; junction bases unmatched: 12. CDR3 residues: CASSDPRGWRADTQYF. The CDR3 DNA reads as TGTGCCAGCTCAGATCCGCGGGGGTGGAGAGCAGATACGCAGTATTTT.

This clonotype showed up just a few times. The chain recombines TRBV29-1 with TRBJ2-3; 10 positions match TRBD2. Per the germline V gene, CDR1 is SQVTM and CDR2 is ANQGSEA. V trimming: 5 bases; J trimming: 3 bases; junction bases outside the gene matches: 8. The CDR3 totals 15 residues. CDR3 region: CSVTKLAGITDTQYF. CDR3 coding DNA: TGCAGCGTTACTAAACTAGCGGGGATTACAGATACGCAGTATTTT.

This clonotype has just a few counts. The chain recombines TRBV2 with TRBJ2-1, with 9 nucleotides matching TRBD1. Germline V gene data show CDR1 as SNHLY and CDR2 as FYNNEI. V was clipped by 8 bases and J by 5 bases; unmatched bases: 4. The CDR3 sequence is 13 residues long. In DNA form, the CDR3 reads TGTGCCAGCGGACAGGGGCTCGACAATGAGCAGTTCTTC. Amino acid sequence: CASGQGLDNEQFF.

The chain joins TRBV5-5 to TRBJ1-2; 10 bases fit TRBD1. CDR1 is SGHKS and CDR2 is YYEKEE in the germline V gene (reference sequence). V gave up 0 bases and J gave up 2 bases; unmatched junction bases: 10. This CDR3 spans 18 amino acids. The CDR3 DNA reads as TGTGCCAGCAGCTTGGATCCCGACAGGGGGCTCGAAAACTATGGCTACACCTTC. It is translated as CASSLDPDRGLENYGYTF.

This chain links TRBV7-2 with TRBJ2-7; no reliable D call. V gave up 4 bases and J gave up 3 bases, with 10 bases separating them. The germline V gene encodes CDR1 SGHTA and CDR2 FQGNSA. The CDR3 extends over 13 amino acids. In DNA form, the CDR3 reads TGTGCCAGCAGCTCAGGTCTCGACTACGAGCAGTACTTC. This encodes CASSSGLDYEQYF.

This clonotype was recorded many times. The genes are TRBV29-1 and TRBJ2-1; 10 bases are a match to TRBD2. With 7 bases clipped from V and 4 bases from J, the junction kept 4 bases outside the gene matches. CDR1 is SQVTM and CDR2 is ANQGSEA in the germline V gene. CDR3 length: 13 residues. The CDR3 sequence is CSAVLAGYNEQFF. CDR3 sequence (DNA): TGCAGCGCTGTACTAGCGGGGTACAATGAGCAGTTCTTC.

This clonotype was detected ten times or more. The chain has TRBV4-2 and TRBJ2-5; 8 nucleotides match TRBD2. V was clipped by 4 bases and J by 4 bases; unmatched bases: 11. Germline V gene data show CDR1 as LGHNA and CDR2 as YNFKEQ. This CDR3 is 16 amino acids long. DNA of the CDR3: TGTGCCAGCAGCCCTTCTCCCGGGACTAGTCTAGAGACCCAGTACTTC. It specifies CASSPSPGTSLETQYF.

In this sample, this clonotype turned up many times. The chain carries TRBV29-1 and TRBJ2-3, with a tentative D call TRBD2 (6 bases). Germline V CDR1 and CDR2: SQVTM, ANQGSEA. The length of the CDR3 is 13 residues. In DNA, the CDR3 is TGCATCTCACGCGGGACGGACACAGATACGCAGTATTTT. It codes for CISRGTDTDTQYF.

This clonotype was counted only a few times. The chain joins TRBV24-1 to TRBJ2-1; the D gene is possibly TRBD1 (5 bases). The germline V and J ends were trimmed by 1 base and 12 bases, with 15 bases remaining between them. Germline CDR1 and CDR2: KGHDR and SFDVKD. CDR3 length: 14 residues. CDR3 nucleotides: TGTGCCACCAGTGATTTCACCCGGACATCCGGGCAGTTCTTC. Encoded protein: CATSDFTRTSGQFF.

This clonotype was observed a few times. The rearrangement joins TRBV20-1 to TRBJ2-7; 8 bases fit TRBD1. This CDR3 region has 12 residues. Per germline, CDR1 DFQATT and CDR2 SNEGSKA (reference sequence). V dropped 4 bases and J dropped 7; count of bases not matched to a gene: 6. CDR3 sequence (DNA): TGCAGTGCTACGGACAGGGCGAAAGAGCAGTACTTC. Amino acid sequence: CSATDRAKEQYF.

This chain connects TRBV5-5 to TRBJ1-1, with unresolved D. V gave up 4 bases and J gave up 0 bases, with 10 bases separating them. Germline-derived CDR1 and CDR2 are SGHKS and YYEKEE (reference sequence). CDR3 length: 14 residues. The CDR3 region is CASSTTVMNTEAFF. CDR3 nucleotide sequence: TGTGCCAGCAGCACCACAGTTATGAACACTGAAGCTTTCTTT.

This clonotype was seen repeatedly, ten times or more. V usage is TRBV28 and J usage is TRBJ2-2, with D perhaps matching TRBD2 (5 bases). V lost 6 bases to trimming and J lost 5 bases, with 13 bases between them. Germline-derived CDR1 and CDR2 are MDHEN and SYDVKM. This CDR3 region has 14 residues. The CDR3 sequence is CASSYDPGTGELFF. The CDR3 nucleotides read TGTGCCAGCAGCTATGACCCGGGGACCGGGGAGCTGTTTTTT.

This clonotype was counted only a few times. The gene calls are TRBV7-7 and TRBJ2-2; 7 nucleotides align to TRBD1. This CDR3 contains 13 residues. Germline CDR1 and CDR2: SSHAT and FNYEAQ (reference sequence). The CDR3 coding sequence is TGTGCTTACAGGGGAGTAGACACCGGGGAGCTGTTTTTT. Translated, it gives CAYRGVDTGELFF.

The chain recombines TRBV4-1 with TRBJ2-7; 7 bases fit TRBD1. J gave up 7 bases and V 3 bases, and 15 bases lay outside the gene matches. The CDR3 runs 16 residues. The germline CDR1 and CDR2 sequences are MGHRA and YSYEKL. The CDR3 DNA is TGCGCCAGCAGCCAGACGAGGGACAGCGGCGTAGGGGAGCAGTACTTC. It codes for CASSQTRDSGVGEQYF.

The V gene is TRBV7-9, the J gene TRBJ2-5; TRBD1 matches at 7 bases. The CDR3 loop spans 16 amino acids. V lost 5 bases to trimming and J lost 3 bases; unmatched junction nucleotides: 12. Germline CDR1 SEHNR, CDR2 FQNEAQ (reference sequence). The CDR3 loop reads CASSLYEGAMKETQYF. CDR3 sequence (DNA): TGTGCCAGCAGCCTCTACGAGGGGGCGATGAAAGAGACCCAGTACTTC.

This clonotype was seen more than once but under ten times. The V call is TRBV4-3, the J call TRBJ1-5; the D gene is possibly TRBD1 (5 bases). This CDR3 contains 16 residues. The V gene lost 4 bases and the J gene lost 1 base, with 14 bases spanning the gap. Per germline, CDR1 LGHNA and CDR2 YSLEER. CDR3 region: CASSPGYFGSNQPQHF. CDR3 bases: TGCGCCAGCAGCCCAGGGTACTTTGGGAGCAATCAGCCCCAGCATTTT.